This TCR beta chain was sequenced in a study of blood T cell repertoires in COVID-19. Study context: From the United States, Italy and Spain came samples of acute and convalescent COVID-19. The analysed material was cDNA or gDNA that came from T cells, B-cell-depleted T cells, or PBMCs.

Germline V gene lookup returns CDR1 LNHDA and CDR2 SQIVND (reference sequence). The CDR3 is made up of 11 amino acids. V was cut by 4 bases and J by 7 bases, with 7 bases left in between. Original analysis: For nucleated cells, counts were estimated from reference gene primer amplification. Sequencing used immunoSEQ multiplex PCR; TCRdb keeps in-frame clones, though not all of them. V, J and clone size are those of that table, while D and trimming were read from the DNA. The sample lists 110,000 to 150,000 clones, approximately 83% occurring once. The TCR was taken from a human donor in a cohort sampled during active COVID-19. Sequenced input: peripheral blood. The chain joins TRBV19 to TRBJ1-1; D remains unclear. Written as DNA, the CDR3 is TGTGCCAGTAGTAGCTTCAGTGAAGCTTTCTTT. Residues: CASSSFSEAFF. Full variable domain (outside the CDR3, taken from reference TRBV19 and TRBJ1-1): DGGITQSPKYLFRKEGQNVTLSCEQNLNHDAMYWYRQDPGQGLRLIYYSQIVNDFQKGDIAEGYSVSREKKESFPLTVTSAQKNPTAFYLCASSSFSEAFFGQGTRLTVV.